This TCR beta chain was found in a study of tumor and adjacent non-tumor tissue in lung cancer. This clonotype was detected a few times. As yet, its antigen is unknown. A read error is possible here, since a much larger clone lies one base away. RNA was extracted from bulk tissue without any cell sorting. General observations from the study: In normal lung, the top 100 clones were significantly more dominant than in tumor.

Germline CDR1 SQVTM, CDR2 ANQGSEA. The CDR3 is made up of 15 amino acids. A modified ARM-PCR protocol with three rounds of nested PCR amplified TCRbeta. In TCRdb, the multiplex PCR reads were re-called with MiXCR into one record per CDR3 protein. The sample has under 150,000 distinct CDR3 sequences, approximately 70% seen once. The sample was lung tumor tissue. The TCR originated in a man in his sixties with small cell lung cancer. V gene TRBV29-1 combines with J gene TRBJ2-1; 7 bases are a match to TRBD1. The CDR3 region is CTYAGTDLVYNEQFF. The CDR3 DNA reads TGCACCTACGCCGGGACAGACCTAGTGTACAATGAGCAGTTCTTC.